Following are 12 T cell receptor beta chains from one sample sequenced in a study of T cell repertoires in cytomegalovirus infection. TCRdb used MiXCR to reprocess the reads, holding one entry per CDR3 protein. Altogether fewer than 1,000,000 distinct CDR3 sequences are present, 30% to 40% being singletons, with the ten largest covering more than 13%. The antigens of these receptors remain unknown. The sample in question was cultured CD8+ T cells from PBMCs, obtained from culture after CMV antigen stimulation. Receptors were obtained from a human donor in good health (CMV status not recorded). Some clones in this sample may be carry-over from other donors' samples.

This clonotype has just one count. The chain uses TRBV20-1 and TRBJ2-1; no clear D. Trimming shortened V by 4 bases and J by 2 bases, and 15 bases separated the two germline ends. The length of the CDR3 is 15 residues. Germline CDR1 is DFQATT and CDR2 is SNEGSKA (reference sequence). The CDR3 loop reads CSATDIYLTYNEQFF. DNA for the CDR3: TGCAGTGCTACGGATATATACCTAACCTACAATGAGCAGTTCTTC.

This clonotype has at least ten counts. The CDR3 coding sequence is TGTGCCAGCAGCCCCATTCCCGGGGAGCTGTTTTTT. It translates to CASSPIPGELFF. The chain couples TRBV7-6 to TRBJ2-2; no clear D gene. CDR1 is SGHVS and CDR2 is FNYEAQ in the germline V gene. V gave up 5 bases and J gave up 6 bases, with 7 bases separating them. The CDR3 contains 12 residues.

The chain is built from TRBV6-6 and TRBJ2-7; 12 bases are a match to TRBD2. Germline assignment: CDR1 MNHNY and CDR2 SVGAGI (reference sequence). The J segment lost 4 bases and the V segment lost 5 bases, leaving 6 bases of the junction unmatched. The CDR3 length is 15 residues. CDR3 DNA: TGTGCCAGCAGTGTACTAGCGGGGGGCGGTTACGAGCAGTACGTC. It specifies CASSVLAGGGYEQYV.

The rearrangement uses TRBV19 and TRBJ2-5; 7 bases match TRBD1. Germline V lookup: CDR1 LNHDA, CDR2 SQIVND (reference sequence). CDR3 length equals 13 residues. Unmatched junction bases numbered 7, after V lost 7 bases and J lost 5 bases. This CDR3 is CASTGTEGETQYF. Here the CDR3 DNA reads TGTGCCAGTACCGGGACAGAGGGTGAGACCCAGTACTTC.

The rearrangement links TRBV6-6 to TRBJ2-3; D could derive from TRBD1 or TRBD2 (5 bases each). The CDR3 extends over 14 amino acids. Trimming left V 0 bases short and J 6 bases short, with 10 bases between. Germline V gene data show CDR1 as MNHNY and CDR2 as SVGAGI (reference sequence). This chain's CDR3 is CASSYSLGDDTQYF. In nucleotides, the CDR3 is TGTGCCAGCAGTTACTCCCTCGGGGACGATACGCAGTATTTT.

V usage is TRBV28 and J usage is TRBJ1-2; the D is unclear. Trimming stripped 3 bases from V and 4 bases from J, with 15 bases between. Per germline, CDR1 MDHEN and CDR2 SYDVKM. CDR3 length: 15 amino acids. The chain's CDR3 is CASSFLSKRSYGYTF. The CDR3 bases are TGTGCCAGCAGTTTCTTATCAAAACGGAGCTATGGCTACACCTTC.

This clonotype appeared many times. The rearrangement links TRBV7-6 to TRBJ2-1; D unclear. This CDR3 is 16 amino acids long. Germline CDR1 and CDR2: SGHVS and FNYEAQ. The germline V and J ends were trimmed by 5 bases and 2 bases, with 16 bases remaining between them. DNA of the CDR3: TGTGCCAGCAGCCCACCGGGCGGATCAACCTACAATGAGCAGTTCTTC. Protein: CASSPPGGSTYNEQFF.

This clonotype was observed a handful of times. The chain combines TRBV27 with TRBJ1-5, with TRBD1 as a possible D gene (5 bases). Germline loops: CDR1 MNHEY, CDR2 SMNVEV (reference sequence). Trimming took off 7 bases at V and 5 bases at J, with 12 bases between the two ends. The CDR3 length is 13 residues. The CDR3 DNA reads as TGTGCCAGCACCACAGGTCTCGATCAGCCCCAGCATTTT. Amino acid sequence: CASTTGLDQPQHF.

This sequence joins TRBV12-3 or TRBV12-4 and TRBJ2-5; D might be TRBD1 or TRBD2, each matching 5 bases. This CDR3 spans 14 amino acids. Trimming left V 3 bases short and J 5 bases short, with 13 bases between. CDR3: CASSFGALWETQYF. The CDR3 region has the DNA TGTGCCAGCAGTTTCGGGGCGTTATGGGAGACCCAGTACTTC.

V and J are TRBV27 and TRBJ1-1; D is ambiguous. This CDR3 is 14 amino acids long. The germline V gene encodes CDR1 MNHEY and CDR2 SMNVEV (reference sequence). Trimming took off 3 bases at V and 2 bases at J, with 10 bases between the two ends. This chain's CDR3 is CASSFYGVNTEAFF. Here the CDR3 DNA reads TGTGCCAGCAGTTTTTACGGGGTCAACACTGAAGCTTTCTTT.

This clonotype showed up just a few times. This rearrangement joins TRBV6-4 to TRBJ2-7; D possibly matches TRBD1 or TRBD2 (6 bases each). There are 17 residues in the CDR3. CDR1 and CDR2 (germline): MRHNA, SNTAGT. V was trimmed by 7 bases and J by 11 bases, leaving 33 bases between them. In nucleotides, the CDR3 is TGTGCCAGCACGGAGGGGGGAGCCGAAAAGCCGTCGAAATGGGAGTACTTC. It translates to CASTEGGAEKPSKWEYF.

The rearrangement joins TRBV5-4 to TRBJ1-1; possible D gene TRBD1, 5 bases. The germline V and J ends were trimmed by 5 bases and 2 bases, with 19 bases remaining between them. CDR1 and CDR2 from the germline V gene are SGHNT and YYREEE (reference sequence). The CDR3 length is 16 residues. CDR3 loop: CASRKSGQGLNTEAFF. The DNA of the CDR3 is TGTGCCAGCAGGAAGTCTGGGCAGGGACTTAACACTGAAGCTTTCTTT.